This T cell receptor (beta chain) was sequenced in a study of shared clonotypes between healthy human individuals. It was some 96 million PBMCs that unsorted samples used for genomic DNA. Authors' methods: Quality scores were absent from the junction-only immunoSEQ sequences, so filtering differed. The data were produced by immunoSEQ multiplex PCR, yet TCRdb's version contains in-frame clones alone and is incomplete. The V and J calls and clone size were taken over from that table, and D and trimming were inferred from the DNA. The table includes 550,000 to 600,000 clones, around 78% detected once. Only a few counts were recorded for this clone. Mismatch with germline at one junction end may stem from a read error. Sequenced input: PBMCs. The TCR was taken from a woman in her thirties or forties in good health. Some clones in this sample may be carry-over from other donors' samples.

The CDR3 sequence: CASSEGTEPKEKLFF. Here the CDR3 DNA reads TGTGCCAGCAGCGAAGGGACCGAACCTAAGGAAAAACTGTTTTTT. The chain employs TRBV9 and TRBJ1-4; a possible D gene is TRBD1 (5 bases). CDR1 is SGDLS and CDR2 is YYNGEE in the germline V gene. CDR3 length: 15 residues.